This passage covers 29 T cell receptor beta chains from one sample sequenced in a study of blood T cell repertoires in COVID-19. Here immunoSEQ multiplex PCR was the method, and the copy in TCRdb shows in-frame clones only, minus some. This sample yields about 100,000 clones, of which approximately 80% are seen a single time; roughly 29% belongs to the top ten. Sequencing was carried out using peripheral blood. Source of these receptors: a man aged 70 or older with active or convalescent COVID-19.

This clone was counted a few times. J is TRBJ2-7 and V is TRBV6-2 or TRBV6-3, with D perhaps matching TRBD1 (6 bases). Germline CDR1 MNHEY, CDR2 SVGEGT. Trimming took off 4 bases at V and 7 bases at J, with 14 bases between the two ends. CDR3 length: 13 amino acids. The CDR3 DNA reads TGTGCCAGCAGTTCCACCGGGACAAGAGAGCAGTACTTC. Amino acid sequence: CASSSTGTREQYF.

The genes are TRBV7-2 and TRBJ1-2, with 8 bases identical to TRBD1. The CDR3 runs to 15 residues. From germline, CDR1 is SGHTA and CDR2 FQGNSA. Trimming cost V 5 bases and J 3 bases; bases outside gene matches: 8. The DNA of the CDR3 is TGTGCCAGCAGCCGGGAACCGACAGGGGACTATGGCTACACCTTC. This codes for CASSREPTGDYGYTF.

The J gene is TRBJ2-5, the V gene TRBV4-1; 15 bases line up with TRBD2. CDR1 and CDR2 from the germline V gene are MGHRA and YSYEKL. The CDR3 has 19 amino acids. The junction had 13 bases not matched to a gene; V was cut back by 4 bases and J by 4 bases. The CDR3 DNA reads TGCGCCAGCAGCCGCCCCCCGGGACTAGCGGGGGGCCAGAGAGAGACCCAGTACTTC. Residues: CASSRPPGLAGGQRETQYF.

V usage is TRBV10-3 and J usage is TRBJ1-3, with a weak D call TRBD1 (6 bases). There are 17 residues in the CDR3. Germline loops: CDR1 ENHRY, CDR2 SYGVKD. V dropped 2 bases and J dropped 0 bases, with 14 bases sitting between them. CDR3 sequence reads: CAISETGTWVSGNTIYF. The CDR3 nucleotides are TGTGCCATCAGTGAGACCGGGACATGGGTCTCTGGAAACACCATATATTTT.

This clone came up a few times. The V and J genes are TRBV28 and TRBJ1-4; no definite D call. This CDR3 comprises 15 residues. V lost 5 bases and J lost 0, with 10 bases in between. Germline CDR1 reads MDHEN; CDR2 reads SYDVKM. The CDR3 loop is CASSPFFATNEKLFF. The CDR3, as DNA: TGTGCCAGCAGTCCCTTCTTTGCAACTAATGAAAAACTGTTTTTT.

The chain employs TRBV11-3 and TRBJ2-1; 8 positions agree with TRBD1. The CDR3 extends over 17 amino acids. V shed 5 bases and J 3 bases; nucleotides not matched to a gene: 12. Germline CDR1 is SGHNT and CDR2 is YENEEA. The CDR3 here is CASSLQVWDRFYNEQFF. In nucleotides, the CDR3 is TGTGCCAGCAGCCTCCAGGTCTGGGACAGGTTCTACAATGAGCAGTTCTTC. Filled out from reference TRBV11-3 and TRBJ2-1, the complete variable domain reads EAGVVQSPRYKIIEKKQPVAFWCNPISGHNTLYWYLQNLGQGPELLIRYENEEAVDDSQLPKDRFSAERLKGVDSTLKIQPAELGDSAVYLCASSLQVWDRFYNEQFFGPGTRLTVL.

V and J are TRBV12-5 and TRBJ1-5, with a tentative D call TRBD1 (5 bases). There are 12 residues in the CDR3. Germline CDR1 is LGHNT and CDR2 is FRNRAP. Trimming pared 6 bases from V and 6 bases from J, leaving 9 bases between. The CDR3 protein is CASGRGVQPQHF. In DNA, the CDR3 is TGTGCTAGTGGCCGGGGGGTTCAGCCCCAGCATTTT.

The gene calls are TRBV10-1 and TRBJ2-3; D may be TRBD1 (5 bases). Germline CDR1 WNHNN, CDR2 SYGVQD (reference sequence). V was shortened by 1 base and J by 0 bases, with 11 bases between the two germline ends. CDR3 length equals 16 residues. CDR3 coding DNA: TGCGCCAGCAGTGAGTGGGCAGGGATAAGCACAGATACGCAGTATTTT. This encodes CASSEWAGISTDTQYF.

V gene TRBV18 combines with J gene TRBJ1-2; possibly TRBD1 for D (5 bases). The CDR3 extends over 15 amino acids. Germline V gene lookup returns CDR1 KGHSH and CDR2 LQKENI. With 2 bases removed from V and 6 bases from J, the gap between germline ends came to 16 bases. CDR3 bases: TGTGCCAGCTCACCATCCCCAGTGGGGGGAGATGGCTACACCTTC. Protein sequence: CASSPSPVGGDGYTF.

V gene TRBV5-1 combines with J gene TRBJ2-1, with TRBD2 matching 11 bases. The ends lost 6 bases at V and 5 bases at J; junction bases unmatched: 7. The CDR3 is 15 amino acids. CDR1 SGHRS and CDR2 YFSETQ come from the germline V gene. The CDR3 is CASKNSGRGNNEQFF. CDR3 in DNA: TGCGCCAGCAAAAATAGCGGGAGGGGGAACAATGAGCAGTTCTTC.

This clone occurred once. The rearrangement joins TRBV18 to TRBJ1-5; D might be TRBD1 (5 bases). The germline CDR1 and CDR2 sequences are KGHSH and LQKENI. CDR3 size: 14 residues. Trimming removed 2 bases from V and 8 bases from J, with 13 bases in between. The CDR3 here is CASSPLGPGEPQHF. The CDR3 coding sequence is TGTGCCAGCTCACCATTGGGGCCGGGGGAGCCCCAGCATTTT.

The chain has TRBV29-1 and TRBJ2-2; D not certain. Trimming took off 7 bases at V and 1 base at J, with 4 bases between the two ends. Looked up from germline, CDR1 is SQVTM and CDR2 is ANQGSEA. The CDR3 has 11 residues. In DNA form, the CDR3 reads TGCAGCGCTAAGAACACCGGGGAGCTGTTTTTT. It codes for CSAKNTGELFF.

The rearrangement uses TRBV19 and TRBJ1-3; no firm D call. This CDR3 is built from 13 residues. V was shortened by 7 bases and J by 0 bases, with 7 bases between the two germline ends. The V gene's germline CDR1 is LNHDA and CDR2 SQIVND (reference sequence). CDR3 bases: TGTGCCAGTATGGTGAGCTCTGGAAACACCATATATTTT. It yields the protein CASMVSSGNTIYF.

This chain connects TRBV6-2 or TRBV6-3 to TRBJ1-3, with D hard to call. CDR3 length equals 15 residues. V lost 1 base, J lost 0 bases, and 7 bases lay in between. The germline CDR1 and CDR2 sequences are MNHEY and SVGEGT. CDR3 amino acids: CASSYLRSSGNTIYF. For the CDR3, the DNA is TGTGCCAGCAGTTACTTAAGGAGCTCTGGAAACACCATATATTTT.

The CDR3 bases are TGTGCCAGTAGTACCCTGCGCCCTGGGGGGACTGAAGCTTTCTTT. As protein: CASSTLRPGGTEAFF. The chain links TRBV19 to TRBJ1-1; possible D gene TRBD1, 5 bases. The CDR3 runs 15 residues. Trimming shortened V by 4 bases and J by 5 bases, and 17 bases separated the two germline ends. Germline V gives CDR1 LNHDA, CDR2 SQIVND (reference sequence).

This rearrangement joins TRBV30 to TRBJ2-5; D remains ambiguous. V was trimmed by 4 bases and J by 4 bases, leaving 13 bases between them. Per the germline V gene, CDR1 is GTSNPN and CDR2 is SVGIG (reference sequence). The CDR3 has 13 amino acids. CDR3: CAWTPGPLETQYF. CDR3 sequence (DNA): TGTGCCTGGACTCCTGGGCCCCTAGAGACCCAGTACTTC.

This chain joins TRBV28 and TRBJ2-3; TRBD1 matches at 7 bases. The CDR3 covers 18 residues. Germline loops: CDR1 MDHEN, CDR2 SYDVKM. The ends lost 7 bases at V and 3 bases at J; junction bases unmatched: 19. The CDR3 protein is CASTSPVGTVERTDTQYF. CDR3 DNA: TGTGCCAGCACCTCCCCGGTAGGGACAGTAGAGAGAACAGATACGCAGTATTTT. Based on the CDR3 plus reference TRBV28 and TRBJ2-3, the full variable domain is DVKVTQSSRYLVKRTGEKVFLECVQDMDHENMFWYRQDPGLGLRLIYFSYDVKMKEKGDIPEGYSVSREKKERFSLILESASTNQTSMYLCASTSPVGTVERTDTQYFGPGTRLTVL.

CDR3 region: CSVARGSAQYF. CDR3 bases: TGCAGCGTCGCCCGGGGGTCGGCCCAGTACTTC. The rearrangement joins TRBV29-1 to TRBJ2-5, with D perhaps TRBD2 (6 bases). There are 11 residues in the CDR3. V shed 6 bases and J shed 9 bases, with 14 bases lying between them. The V gene's germline CDR1 is SQVTM and CDR2 ANQGSEA.

The sample holds one count of this clone. This sequence joins TRBV12-3 or TRBV12-4 and TRBJ1-2; TRBD1 matches at 7 bases. The CDR3 is 13 residues long. J was trimmed by 5 bases and V by 2 bases; bases with no gene match: 2. This CDR3 is CASSLRQGYGYTF. The CDR3 DNA reads as TGTGCCAGCAGTTTACGACAGGGATATGGCTACACCTTC.

The chain recombines TRBV4-1 with TRBJ1-3; a weak D match, TRBD1 (6 bases). The CDR3 consists of 15 residues. Germline V gene lookup returns CDR1 MGHRA and CDR2 YSYEKL. The V end lost 1 base, the J end lost 1 base, and 8 bases lay between the germline ends. In DNA, the CDR3 is TGCGCCAGCAGCCAAGGACAGGCGTCTGGAAACACCATATATTTT. Protein: CASSQGQASGNTIYF.

The chain carries TRBV15 and TRBJ1-3; no reliable D call. Looked up from germline, CDR1 is LNHNV and CDR2 is YYDKDF (reference sequence). The V end was cut by 0 bases, the J end by 0 bases, with 9 bases between. This CDR3 is built from 16 residues. Here the CDR3 reads CATSRDQAGSGNTIYF. The DNA for the CDR3 is TGTGCCACCAGCAGAGATCAGGCAGGCTCTGGAAACACCATATATTTT.

The CDR3 here is CASSSRLAGGKETQYF. CDR3 DNA: TGTGCCAGCAGCTCCCGACTAGCGGGAGGGAAAGAGACCCAGTACTTC. V usage is TRBV3-1 (or the pseudogene TRBV3-2) and J usage is TRBJ2-5; 14 nucleotides match TRBD2. The CDR3 totals 16 residues. The germline gives CDR1 LGHDT, CDR2 YNNKEL (reference sequence). V was pared by 5 bases and J by 3 bases, with 5 bases of the junction left unmatched.

The J gene is TRBJ2-5, the V gene TRBV7-9, with 8 nucleotides matching TRBD1. The CDR3 extends over 18 amino acids. Germline trimming cut 1 base from V and 3 bases from J; bases unmatched to any gene: 13. Germline loops: CDR1 SEHNR, CDR2 FQNEAQ (reference sequence). This CDR3 reads CASSLGRFRDRREETQYF. The CDR3 DNA follows: TGTGCCAGCAGCTTAGGGAGGTTCCGGGACAGGAGAGAAGAGACCCAGTACTTC.

The genes are TRBV7-3 and TRBJ2-7; 7 nucleotides match TRBD1. This CDR3 contains 15 residues. After removal of 1 base from V and 1 base from J, the junction contained 4 bases not matched to a gene. The V gene's germline CDR1 is SGHTA and CDR2 FQGTGA. CDR3 DNA sequence: TGTGCCAGCAGCTTAAATCCGGGACAGTCCTACGAGCAGTACTTC. Protein sequence: CASSLNPGQSYEQYF. Full variable domain (remainder filled in from reference TRBV7-3 and TRBJ2-7): GAGVSQTPSNKVTEKGKYVELRCDPISGHTALYWYRQSLGQGPEFLIYFQGTGAADDSGLPNDRFFAVRPEGSVSTLKIQRTERGDSAVYLCASSLNPGQSYEQYFGPGTRLTVT.

CDR3 protein: CASSGGLSGELFF. CDR3 nucleotides: TGTGCCAGCTCAGGCGGACTATCCGGGGAGCTGTTTTTT. The chain couples TRBV18 to TRBJ2-2, with D perhaps TRBD2 (6 bases). Looked up from germline, CDR1 is KGHSH and CDR2 is LQKENI. V was trimmed by 5 bases and J by 6 bases, leaving 10 bases between them. This CDR3 spans 13 amino acids.

This clone has only a few counts. V gene TRBV7-9 combines with J gene TRBJ1-6; 10 bases map to TRBD1. CDR1 is SEHNR, CDR2 FQNEAQ, per germline (reference sequence). The CDR3 sequence is 14 residues long. The ends lost 6 bases at V and 7 bases at J; junction bases unmatched: 3. CDR3 DNA sequence: TGTGCCAGCAGACCGGGACAGGGGAATTCACCCCTCCACTTT. This gives the protein CASRPGQGNSPLHF.

The V gene is TRBV28, the J gene TRBJ2-2; TRBD2 matches 9 bases. The CDR3 is 14 residues long. The germline CDR1 and CDR2 sequences are MDHEN and SYDVKM. The ends lost 4 bases at V and 11 bases at J; junction bases unmatched: 8. CDR3 in amino acids: CASSSGTSRGELFF. The CDR3 DNA sequence: TGTGCCAGCAGTTCAGGGACTAGCAGGGGAGAGCTGTTTTTT. Using reference TRBV28 and TRBJ2-2 for the parts outside the CDR3, the full variable domain is DVKVTQSSRYLVKRTGEKVFLECVQDMDHENMFWYRQDPGLGLRLIYFSYDVKMKEKGDIPEGYSVSREKKERFSLILESASTNQTSMYLCASSSGTSRGELFFGEGSRLTVL.

This clone has just a few counts. The CDR3 is CASSSDQGYTIYF. The CDR3 DNA reads TGTGCCAGCAGCAGTGATCAGGGATACACCATATATTTT. This rearrangement joins TRBV5-4 to TRBJ1-3; a possible D gene is TRBD1 (5 bases). Germline V lookup: CDR1 SGHNT, CDR2 YYREEE (reference sequence). V gave up 4 bases and J gave up 8 bases, with 13 bases separating them. The CDR3 is 13 amino acids.

This CDR3 is CASSYTGPSSPLHF. DNA of the CDR3: TGTGCCAGCAGTTATACTGGGCCGTCTTCACCCCTCCACTTT. The chain recombines TRBV2 with TRBJ1-6, with D unclear. CDR3 size: 14 residues. The germline V gene has CDR1 SNHLY and CDR2 FYNNEI. The V end lost 5 bases, the J end lost 9 bases, and 14 bases lay between the germline ends.